The 20 T cell receptor beta chains reported below all come from one sample, sequenced in a study of neurological immune-mediated disorders. TCRdb processed the 5' RACE reads anew with MiXCR; each CDR3 protein has one entry. The sample includes roughly 90,000 distinct CDR3 sequences, roughly 3.5% of them seen just once. The specimen sequenced was PBMCs. These receptors all come from a woman aged 45-59 years with multiple sclerosis.

This clonotype was seen many times. The rearrangement links TRBV7-9 to TRBJ1-4; D remains unclear. This CDR3 has 14 amino acids. The V end was cut by 1 base, the J end by 4 bases, with 7 bases between. Per germline, CDR1 SEHNR and CDR2 FQNEAQ (reference sequence). In DNA, the CDR3 is TGTGCCAGCAGCTTAGAGGCCAATAATGAAAAACTGTTTTTT. Translation: CASSLEANNEKLFF.

This clonotype was detected many times. The V gene is TRBV4-3, the J gene TRBJ2-1, with D possibly TRBD2 on 6 matching bases. Germline loops: CDR1 LGHNA, CDR2 YSLEER. The germline V and J ends were trimmed by 0 bases and 0 bases, with 12 bases remaining between them. This CDR3 region has 17 residues. The CDR3 DNA reads TGCGCCAGCAGCCAAGAAAGCGGGTCCCACTCCTACAATGAGCAGTTCTTC. This sequence encodes CASSQESGSHSYNEQFF.

This clonotype came up many times. CDR3 sequence: CASSGSTGGFYEQYF. CDR3 nucleotides: TGTGCCAGCAGTGGCTCGACAGGGGGTTTCTACGAGCAGTACTTC. The chain couples TRBV27 to TRBJ2-7; 9 bases agree with TRBD1. This CDR3 region has 15 residues. Trimming at V came to 5 bases and at J to 3 bases, leaving 8 bases not matched to a gene. CDR1 and CDR2 (germline): MNHEY, SMNVEV (reference sequence).

In its sample, this clonotype was seen a few times. The V gene is TRBV9, the J gene TRBJ2-3; D gene unclear. Germline CDR1 and CDR2: SGDLS and YYNGEE. This CDR3 region has 12 residues. Deletions cut 0 bases from V and 5 bases from J, with 4 bases between. The CDR3 DNA follows: TGTGCCAGCAGCGTAGGTAAAGATACGCAGTATTTT. Its translation: CASSVGKDTQYF. Using reference TRBV9 and TRBJ2-3 for the parts outside the CDR3, the full variable domain is DSGVTQTPKHLITATGQRVTLRCSPRSGDLSVYWYQQSLDQGLQFLIQYYNGEERAKGNILERFSAQQFPDLHSELNLSSLELGDSALYFCASSVGKDTQYFGPGTRLTVL.

Ten or more counts support this clonotype. The chain uses TRBV5-5 and TRBJ1-3, with a weak D call TRBD1 (6 bases). V shed 3 bases and J shed 0 bases, with 10 bases lying between them. CDR1 is SGHKS, CDR2 YYEKEE, per germline (reference sequence). CDR3 size: 15 residues. CDR3 region: CASSSRTVSGNTIYF. CDR3 sequence (DNA): TGTGCCAGCAGCTCTAGGACAGTCTCTGGAAACACCATATATTTT.

This clonotype was picked up many times. This sequence joins TRBV12-3 or TRBV12-4 and TRBJ2-3; TRBD1 matches 7 bases. V lost 8 bases, J lost 0 bases, and 5 bases stayed unmatched. The CDR3 has 14 residues. CDR3 nucleotides: TGTGCCAGCCGAAGGGGGCAGAGCACAGATACGCAGTATTTT. Amino acid sequence: CASRRGQSTDTQYF.

This clonotype occurred many times. The chain links TRBV10-2 to TRBJ1-2; no reliable D call. Germline CDR1 reads WSHSY; CDR2 reads SAAADI. V was pared by 3 bases and J by 4 bases, with 12 bases between. The CDR3 contains 14 residues. The CDR3 sequence is CASSENQQAYGYTF. The CDR3, as DNA: TGCGCCAGCAGTGAAAATCAGCAAGCCTATGGCTACACCTTC.

Many counts were recorded for this clonotype. The gene calls are TRBV2 and TRBJ1-2, with 10 bases aligning to TRBD1. The CDR3 sequence is 15 residues long. Germline assignment: CDR1 SNHLY and CDR2 FYNNEI. V shed 8 bases, J shed 7 bases, and the junction held 13 bases outside the gene matches. The CDR3 reads CASLEPGQGLSGYTF. The CDR3 DNA reads TGTGCCAGCTTGGAACCGGGACAGGGGTTAAGTGGCTACACCTTC.

This clonotype was seen at least ten times. The V and J genes are TRBV5-1 and TRBJ1-1; maybe TRBD1 (6 bases). The CDR3 sequence is 14 residues long. Germline CDR1 SGHRS, CDR2 YFSETQ. Trimming stripped 3 bases from V and 4 bases from J, with 13 bases between. CDR3 sequence (DNA): TGCGCCAGCAGCTACAGGGTTGGTGGCACTGAAGCTTTCTTT. Translating gives CASSYRVGGTEAFF.

A note on this clonotype: A much larger clone differs by one base, so this may be a read error. V usage is TRBV7-2 and J usage is TRBJ1-1; 7 nucleotides agree with TRBD1. V lost 2 bases to trimming and J lost 11 bases; unmatched junction nucleotides: 11. CDR1 SGHTA and CDR2 FQGNSA come from the germline V gene. The CDR3 has 14 residues. DNA for the CDR3: TGTGCCAGCAGCTTACGTAGGAAAGGGGGCTTGGCTTTCTTT. Translating gives CASSLRRKGGLAFF.

This clonotype was detected ten times or more. This chain links TRBV9 with TRBJ2-2, with D possibly being TRBD2 (5 bases). The CDR3 is 14 amino acids. Trimming pared 4 bases from V and 1 base from J, leaving 8 bases between. The germline V gene has CDR1 SGDLS and CDR2 YYNGEE. The CDR3 reads CASSNRGNTGELFF. In DNA, the CDR3 is TGTGCCAGCAGCAACCGGGGGAACACCGGGGAGCTGTTTTTT.

Many counts were recorded for this clonotype. The rearrangement joins TRBV6-6 to TRBJ1-1; no clear D gene. V shed 0 bases and J shed 5 bases, with 16 bases lying between them. CDR3 length: 16 amino acids. Germline CDR1 MNHNY, CDR2 SVGAGI (reference sequence). CDR3 amino acids: CASSYSISGLETEAFF. CDR3 in DNA: TGTGCCAGCAGTTACTCGATTAGTGGACTTGAAACTGAAGCTTTCTTT.

Comment on this clonotype: The germline gene is not matched at one end of the junction; a read error may be the cause. The rearrangement joins TRBV20-1 to TRBJ1-6; D remains unclear. Germline V gene lookup returns CDR1 DFQATT and CDR2 SNEGSKA (reference sequence). The CDR3 length is 17 residues. This CDR3 is CSADQEAFSSYNSTLNF. The DNA for the CDR3 is TGCAGTGCTGACCAGGAGGCATTTAGCTCCTATAATTCAACCCTCAACTTT.

On this clonotype: A clone one base away is much larger, so this may be a read error. This chain links TRBV5-6 with TRBJ1-2; the D is unclear. The germline V gene has CDR1 SGHDT and CDR2 YYEEEE. Trimming removed 2 bases at V and 4 bases at J, with 12 bases between. CDR3 length: 14 residues. CDR3 DNA: TGTGCCAGCAGCTTCGAACGGAACACCTATGGCTACACCTTC. This encodes CASSFERNTYGYTF.

This clonotype was observed at least ten times. The gene calls are TRBV5-1 and TRBJ2-1; TRBD1 might be the D (6 bases). The CDR3 consists of 16 residues. CDR1 and CDR2 from the germline V gene are SGHRS and YFSETQ. V was pared by 4 bases and J by 8 bases, with 22 bases between. The CDR3 region has the DNA TGCGCCAGCAGCCTGCGGGCAGGACAGATTTTCGATGAGCAGTTCTTC. Encoded protein: CASSLRAGQIFDEQFF.

This clonotype occurred many times. The chain joins TRBV20-1 to TRBJ1-5; 7 positions agree with TRBD1. This CDR3 spans 15 amino acids. V was pared by 0 bases and J by 1 base, with 3 bases of the junction left unmatched. Germline lookup yields CDR1 DFQATT and CDR2 SNEGSKA (reference sequence). This CDR3 is CSARDLGQSNQPQHF. The CDR3, as DNA: TGCAGTGCTAGAGACTTGGGACAGAGCAATCAGCCCCAGCATTTT.

A word on this clonotype: Being one base from a much bigger clone, this may be a read error. The chain is built from TRBV10-3 and TRBJ2-7; 7 bases agree with TRBD1. Germline loops: CDR1 ENHRY, CDR2 SYGVKD. This CDR3 contains 15 residues. The CDR3 DNA follows: TGTTCCATCAGTGAGTCGACAGGGAAAGGCTACGAGCAGTACTTC. Its translation is CSISESTGKGYEQYF.

This clonotype has ten or more counts. This chain uses TRBV7-9 with TRBJ2-7, with D possibly being TRBD1 (6 bases). The germline V and J ends were trimmed by 1 base and 4 bases, with 11 bases remaining between them. CDR1 and CDR2 from the germline V gene are SEHNR and FQNEAQ (reference sequence). The CDR3 is 14 residues long. This CDR3 is CASSLGTGWYEQYF. CDR3 sequence (DNA): TGTGCCAGCAGCTTAGGAACAGGGTGGTACGAGCAGTACTTC.

This clonotype was counted at least ten times. The rearrangement links TRBV7-2 to TRBJ2-3; 10 bases map to TRBD2. This CDR3 region has 17 residues. Trimming at V came to 3 bases and at J to 1 base, leaving 7 bases not matched to a gene. The germline gives CDR1 SGHTA, CDR2 FQGNSA. The CDR3 protein is CASSFLSSGGRTDTQYF. The CDR3 DNA is TGTGCCAGCAGCTTCCTTTCTAGCGGGGGTCGCACAGATACGCAGTATTTT.

This clonotype was detected many times. This chain connects TRBV3-1 to TRBJ2-7; 8 nucleotides line up with TRBD2. This CDR3 has 14 amino acids. From germline, CDR1 is LGHDT and CDR2 YNNKEL (reference sequence). The V and J ends lost 3 bases and 0 bases, in that order; junction bases with no gene match: 1. CDR3 residues: CASSHGGASYEQYF. The CDR3, as DNA: TGTGCCAGCAGCCACGGGGGGGCCTCCTACGAGCAGTACTTC.